This T cell receptor beta chain was sequenced for a study of blood T cells in healthy people across ages. The study, taken as a whole, reports: A roughly linear fall in TCR beta diversity per million T cells was seen with increasing age.

The authors ran a second PCR of about 6 to 11 cycles using a sample-barcoded 5' primer and a J-beta primer mix. TCRdb analysed the 5' RACE reads with MiXCR anew, one entry per CDR3 protein. This sample has hundreds of thousands of distinct CDR3 sequences, with around 21% found just once. Worth noting for this clonotype: Its antigen remains unknown.

Germline CDR1 DFQATT, CDR2 SNEGSKA (reference sequence). The CDR3 totals 14 residues. V shed 3 bases and J shed 0 bases, with 11 bases lying between them. The source is a man aged 65-85 years in good health. Sequenced material: blood. The chain employs TRBV20-1 and TRBJ1-1; D perhaps matches TRBD1 (5 bases). The CDR3 is CSARGVSMNTEAFF. CDR3 nucleotide sequence: TGCAGTGCTAGGGGGGTGTCCATGAACACTGAAGCTTTCTTT.